The clone carrying this T cell receptor (beta chain) was found a few times. Its antigen is unidentified. V lost 3 bases and J lost 3, with 12 bases in between. The CDR3 extends over 14 amino acids. Per the germline V gene, CDR1 is MNHEY and CDR2 is SMNVEV (reference sequence). Each CDR3 protein gets one entry after TCRdb re-called the 5' RACE reads with MiXCR. The table has approximately 290,000 distinct CDR3 sequences, roughly 15% seen once. The sample is drawn from a study of T-cell memory formation after mild COVID-19. Study information: TCR clusters showed largely donor specificity. Broader study findings: Specificity for SARS-CoV-2 was not confirmed among the second-wave clones peaking on day 37. Clones that contracted from day 15 to 85 were balanced CD4/CD8, while later expanders leaned CD4+. Cross-reactive memory appears to have joined, as suggested by some responding clones showing up in pre-infection memory.

The sample consisted of PBMCs or a T cell subset sorted from them (not recorded which). The V and J genes are TRBV27 and TRBJ2-7; D not resolved. This clonotype was obtained from a man between 18 and 29 years old who had mild COVID-19 (a few samples of this study predate the infection). Cell type and time point are not known. The CDR3 DNA is TGTGCCAGCAGTTTTTCTTTCCCCGGCTACGAGCAGTACGTC. Translating gives CASSFSFPGYEQYV.